The T cell receptor (beta chain) described here comes from a study of blood T cells in healthy people across ages. Study results and limitations: The donors' CMV status was not determined, possibly confounding changes in expanded clonotypes.

The CDR3 is 15 amino acids. V shed 3 bases and J 11 bases; nucleotides not matched to a gene: 13. The V gene's germline CDR1 is MGHRA and CDR2 YSYEKL. This clonotype came up many times. Its antigen is currently unknown. It may be a read error: a sequence one base away is much more abundant. It was with a sample-barcoded 5' primer and a J-beta primer mix that a second PCR of roughly 7 to 12 cycles was run. Using its own MiXCR run on the 5' RACE reads, TCRdb lists one record per CDR3 protein. The sample includes over 950,000 distinct CDR3 sequences, about 53% seen only once; the top ten take about 20%. The receptor comes from a woman aged 55-69 years in good health. Sequenced material: blood. The rearrangement uses TRBV4-1 and TRBJ2-5; the match to TRBD2 covers 9 bases. Here the CDR3 DNA reads TGCGCCAGCAGCCAGGAGCGGGAGGTAAACAATGAGCAGTACTTC. This encodes CASSQEREVNNEQYF.